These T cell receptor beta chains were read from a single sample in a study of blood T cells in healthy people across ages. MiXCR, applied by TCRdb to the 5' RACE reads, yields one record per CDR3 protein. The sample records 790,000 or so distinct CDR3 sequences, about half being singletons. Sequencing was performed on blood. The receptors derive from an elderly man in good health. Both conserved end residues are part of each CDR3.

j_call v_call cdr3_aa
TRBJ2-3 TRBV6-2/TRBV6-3 CASTSGGASTGTQYF
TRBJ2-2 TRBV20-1 CSARRETGELFF
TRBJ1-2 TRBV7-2 CASSSGLGGGYTF
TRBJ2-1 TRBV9 CASSAGAGWESEQFF
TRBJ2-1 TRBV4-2 CASSRRAPLAEGSPAYNEQFF
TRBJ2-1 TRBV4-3 CASSQDLGLYEQFF
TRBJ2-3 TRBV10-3 CAISALSDTQYF
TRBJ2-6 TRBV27 CASRDPGQGNPGANVLTF
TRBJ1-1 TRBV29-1 CSVDEGVGTEAFF
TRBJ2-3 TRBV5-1 CASSLASSGSDAQYF
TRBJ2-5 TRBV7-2 CASSRTGVGEEIQYF
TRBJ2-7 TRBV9 CASSVQSASYEQYF
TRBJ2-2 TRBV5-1 CASSLRTGGDTGELFF
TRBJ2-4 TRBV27 CASNVAQGNIQDF
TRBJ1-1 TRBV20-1 CSADRQHTEAFF
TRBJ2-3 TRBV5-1 CASSPRTSQSTDTQYF
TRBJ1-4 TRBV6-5 CASSYERGPEKLFF
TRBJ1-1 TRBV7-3 CASSYEPNTEAFF
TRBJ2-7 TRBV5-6 CASSSGTSGFTEQYF
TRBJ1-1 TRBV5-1 CASSPGRGDTEAFF
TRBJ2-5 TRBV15 CATSRDRRLAGGLDEQYF
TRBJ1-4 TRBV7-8 CASSLPPGRHEKLFF
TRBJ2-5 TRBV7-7 CASSPAAGRQETQYF
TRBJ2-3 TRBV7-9 CASSYTGSHTDTQYF